This T cell receptor beta chain was found in a study of blood T cell repertoires in COVID-19. Study at large: The analysed material was cDNA or gDNA that came from T cells, B-cell-depleted T cells, or PBMCs.

Germline CDR1 and CDR2: LGHDT and YNNKEL (reference sequence). V lost 2 bases and J lost 3, with 16 bases in between. The CDR3 is 17 residues long. Source study methods: Nucleated cell number was recorded as an estimate derived from reference gene primer amplification. Here immunoSEQ multiplex PCR was the method, and the copy in TCRdb shows in-frame clones only, minus some. The V and J calls and clone size were taken over from that table, and D and trimming were inferred from the DNA. The sample lists 90,000 to 150,000 clones; roughly 89% were seen once. The chain couples TRBV3-1 (or the pseudogene TRBV3-2) to TRBJ2-2, with D possibly TRBD1 on 5 matching bases. Sequencing was performed on peripheral blood. The clonotype was recovered from a human donor with acute or convalescent COVID-19. The donor label of this sample is uncertain. DNA for the CDR3: TGTGCCAGCAGCCAATTTCTAGGGGCATTCGACACCGGGGAGCTGTTTTTT. It yields the protein CASSQFLGAFDTGELFF.